This T cell receptor (beta chain) derives from a study of vaccination effects on CD4 cells after COVID-19. For the study at large: Post-vaccine sampling took place a median of 72 days after the second dose.

Whole-study results and caveats: Clones from infection and from vaccination both contracted markedly late after vaccination.

Prior to sequencing, the ViraFEST assay stimulated PBMC with viral peptide pools, which expanded the antigen-specific CD4+ T cells. CD4+ T cell isolation took place after approximately ten days of culture. It was two doses of either the BNT162b2 or mRNA-1273 vaccine that participants received. Concerning this clone itself: Antigen: not known.

This CDR3 has 16 residues. Germline values: CDR1 SEHNR, CDR2 FQNEAQ (reference sequence). V was pared by 1 base and J by 2 bases, with 12 bases between. Sequencing was performed with immunoSEQ multiplex PCR; in TCRdb, only in-frame clones are kept and a portion is missing. Among some 15,000 clones listed, approximately 70% were seen once. The input for sequencing was CD4+ T cells from PBMCs cultured with HCoV-NL63 spike peptides, taken after COVID-19 vaccination. The receptor was isolated from a human donor who received a COVID-19 vaccine. The gene calls are TRBV7-9 and TRBJ2-4; D might be TRBD2 (5 bases). CDR3 region: CASSLVRALSKNIQYF. The CDR3 DNA reads TGTGCCAGCAGCTTAGTGAGGGCTTTGTCCAAAAACATTCAGTACTTC.